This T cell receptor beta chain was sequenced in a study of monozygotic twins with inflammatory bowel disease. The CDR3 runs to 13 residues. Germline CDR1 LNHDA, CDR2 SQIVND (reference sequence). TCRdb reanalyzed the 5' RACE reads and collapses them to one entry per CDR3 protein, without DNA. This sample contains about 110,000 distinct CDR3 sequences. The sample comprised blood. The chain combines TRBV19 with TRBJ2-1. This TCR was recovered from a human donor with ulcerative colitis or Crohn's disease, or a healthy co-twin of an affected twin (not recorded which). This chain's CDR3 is CAIAGNSYNEQFF.